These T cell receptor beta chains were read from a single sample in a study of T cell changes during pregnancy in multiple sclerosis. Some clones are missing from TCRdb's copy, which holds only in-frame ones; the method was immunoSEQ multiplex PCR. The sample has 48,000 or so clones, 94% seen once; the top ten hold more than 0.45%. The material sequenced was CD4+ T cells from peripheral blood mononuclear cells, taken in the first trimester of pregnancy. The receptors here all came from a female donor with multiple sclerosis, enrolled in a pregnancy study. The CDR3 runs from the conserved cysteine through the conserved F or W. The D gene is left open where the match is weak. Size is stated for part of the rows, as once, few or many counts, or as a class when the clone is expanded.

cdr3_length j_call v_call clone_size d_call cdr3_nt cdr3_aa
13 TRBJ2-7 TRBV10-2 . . TGCGCCACCGCCCACTTACAGGGTTACGAGCAGTACTTC CATAHLQGYEQYF
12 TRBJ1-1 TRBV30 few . TGTGCCGTGAACAGTGAGAACACTGAAGCTTTCTTT CAVNSENTEAFF
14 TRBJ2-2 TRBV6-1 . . TGTGCCAGCACTTCTAGTACGCAGAGAGGGGAGCTGTTTTTT CASTSSTQRGELFF
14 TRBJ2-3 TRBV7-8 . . TGTGCCAGCAGCTTAGTGACGGTGGAGGATACGCAGTATTTT CASSLVTVEDTQYF
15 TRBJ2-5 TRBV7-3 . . TGTGCCAGCAGCTTGGGGGGAGTAGGACAAGAGACCCAGTACTTC CASSLGGVGQETQYF
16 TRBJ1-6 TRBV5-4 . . TGTGCCAGCAGCTTTGGATCGGGACAAGGGAATTCACCCCTCCACTTT CASSFGSGQGNSPLHF
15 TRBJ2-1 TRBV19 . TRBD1 TGTGCCAGTAGTATAGCGGACAGGTCCTACAATGAGCAGTTCTTC CASSIADRSYNEQFF
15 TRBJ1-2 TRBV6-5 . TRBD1 TGTGCCAGCAGTTACTCGGGACAGGGAAACTATGGCTACACCTTC CASSYSGQGNYGYTF
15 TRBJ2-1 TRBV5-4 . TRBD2 TGTGCCAGCAGCCATTGGCGGGGGGGCCAGGATGAGCAGTTCTTC CASSHWRGGQDEQFF
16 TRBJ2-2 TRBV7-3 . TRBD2 TGTGCCAGCAGCCACTGGTCCGCGGGGGTTCCCGGGGAGCTGTTTTTT CASSHWSAGVPGELFF
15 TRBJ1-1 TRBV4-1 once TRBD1 TGCGCCAGCAGCCGAGAGGGGGCGGCATACACTGAAGCTTTCTTT CASSREGAAYTEAFF
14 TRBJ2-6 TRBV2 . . TGTGCCAGCAGTGCCCAATCTGGGGCCAACGTCCTGACTTTC CASSAQSGANVLTF
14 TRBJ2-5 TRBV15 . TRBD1 TGTGCCACCTCCACCGGGACAGGGATAGAGACCCAGTACTTC CATSTGTGIETQYF
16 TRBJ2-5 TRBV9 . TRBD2 TGTGCCAGCGCGGGCCCATCCTCGGGAGGAATAGAGACCCAGTACTTC CASAGPSSGGIETQYF
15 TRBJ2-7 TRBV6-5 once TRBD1 TGTGCCAGCAGTACCCAGACAGGGCTGGCCTACGAGCAGTACTTC CASSTQTGLAYEQYF
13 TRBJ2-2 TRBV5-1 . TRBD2 TGCGCCAGCACCCCCCGGGGGGCCGGGGAGCTGTTTTTT CASTPRGAGELFF
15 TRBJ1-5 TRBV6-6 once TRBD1 TGTGCCAGCAGATACAGGGGCGATAGCAATCAGCCCCAGCATTTT CASRYRGDSNQPQHF
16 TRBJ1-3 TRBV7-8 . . TGTGCCAGCAGCCCGGGGATATTGAGCTCTGGAAACACCATATATTTT CASSPGILSSGNTIYF
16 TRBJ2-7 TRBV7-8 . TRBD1 TGTGCCAGCAGCCCCCAGGGCGACAGGGAATCCTACGAGCAGTACTTC CASSPQGDRESYEQYF
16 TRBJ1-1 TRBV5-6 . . TGTGCCAGCAGTCATCCACACTCCCAGGGTTTTCCTGAAGCTTTCTTT CASSHPHSQGFPEAFF
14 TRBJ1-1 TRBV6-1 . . TGTGCCAGCAGTGAACAGGCCTCGGGGACTGAAGCTTTCTTT CASSEQASGTEAFF
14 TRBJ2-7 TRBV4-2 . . TGTGCCAGCAGCCTGTCTTTGGAGTCCTACGAGCAGTACTTC CASSLSLESYEQYF
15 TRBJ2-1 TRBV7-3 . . TGTGCCAGCAGCTTAGTGGGGGGGGCCGGGAATGAGCAGTTCTTC CASSLVGGAGNEQFF
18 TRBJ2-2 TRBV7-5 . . TGTGCCAGACTCGGGGGGGACACTCGAAAGGGGAACACCGGGGAGCTGTTTTTT CARLGGDTRKGNTGELFF
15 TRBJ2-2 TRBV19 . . TGTGCCAGTAGGGGCCGCCGCGGGCGGAACGGGGAGCTGTTTTTT CASRGRRGRNGELFF
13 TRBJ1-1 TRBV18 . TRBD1 TGTGCCTCCCAGACAGGGGAGGGCACTGAAGCTTTCTTT CASQTGEGTEAFF
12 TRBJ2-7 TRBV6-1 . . TGTGCCAGCATGCGGGACTCCTACGAGCAGTACTTC CASMRDSYEQYF
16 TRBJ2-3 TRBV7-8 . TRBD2 TGTGCCAGCAGCTTACGGAGACTAGCGGGCACAGATACGCAGTATTTT CASSLRRLAGTDTQYF
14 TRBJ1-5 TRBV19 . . TGTGCCAGTAGTATTCTCAGTAACGATCAGCCCCAGCATTTT CASSILSNDQPQHF
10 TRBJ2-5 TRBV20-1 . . TGCAGTGCTATGGAGGAGACCCAGTACTTC CSAMEETQYF
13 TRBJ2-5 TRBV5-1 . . TGCGCCAGCAGCTTGGCCAAGCGAGAGACCCAGTACTTC CASSLAKRETQYF
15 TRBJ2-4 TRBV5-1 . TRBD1 TGCGCCAGCAGCCTCACCGGGACAGGGAAAGACATTCAGTACTTC CASSLTGTGKDIQYF
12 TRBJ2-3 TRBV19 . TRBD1 TGTGCCACCGGGACAGGGACAGATACGCAGTATTTT CATGTGTDTQYF
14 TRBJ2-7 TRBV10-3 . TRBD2 TGTGCCATCAGTGACCTAGCGGGGACCTACGAGCAGTACTTC CAISDLAGTYEQYF
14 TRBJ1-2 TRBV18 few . TGTGCCAGCTCCCCCGGAGGAGGTAACTATGGCCACACCTTC CASSPGGGNYGHTF
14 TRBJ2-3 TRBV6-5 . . TGTGCCAGCAGTTTTCTCTGGGCCTCAGATACGCAGTATTTT CASSFLWASDTQYF
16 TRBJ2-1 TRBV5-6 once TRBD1 TGTGCCAGCAGCCCAACGGACAGGAGCTCCTACAATGAGCAGTTCTTC CASSPTDRSSYNEQFF
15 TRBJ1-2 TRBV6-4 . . TGTGCCAGCAGTGACTCGACAGGCAGGGTAAAGGGCTACACCTTC CASSDSTGRVKGYTF
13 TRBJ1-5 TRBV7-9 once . TGTGCCAGCAGCCAAGACACAATCCGGCCCCAGCATTTT CASSQDTIRPQHF